The 7 T cell receptor beta chains below all came from one sample that was sequenced in a study of T cell changes during pregnancy in multiple sclerosis. Clones were read by immunoSEQ multiplex PCR, and TCRdb kept only the in-frame ones, dropping some. The table lists fewer than 65,000 clones, roughly 93% of them singletons. This specimen was peripheral blood, taken in the second trimester of pregnancy. All receptors derive from a female donor with multiple sclerosis, enrolled in a pregnancy study.

This clone was seen just once. The V call is TRBV5-1, the J call TRBJ2-1; 14 bases are shared with TRBD2. The CDR3 runs to 16 residues. From germline, CDR1 is SGHRS and CDR2 YFSETQ. The V and J ends lost 4 bases and 9 bases, in that order; junction bases with no gene match: 9. CDR3 sequence reads: CASSPGLAGAGGEQFF. The CDR3, as DNA: TGCGCCAGCAGCCCGGGACTAGCGGGAGCTGGGGGTGAGCAGTTCTTC.

The chain employs TRBV27 and TRBJ2-2; 9 bases fit TRBD1. V trimming: 4 bases; J trimming: 0 bases; junction bases outside the gene matches: 9. The CDR3 sequence is 18 residues long. Germline V gene sequence: CDR1 MNHEY, CDR2 SMNVEV (reference sequence). Written as DNA, the CDR3 is TGTGCCAGCAGTTGGACAGGGGTGGGACAAGCGAACACCGGGGAGCTGTTTTTT. Its protein product is CASSWTGVGQANTGELFF.

This rearrangement joins TRBV27 to TRBJ1-1; 8 positions agree with TRBD1. The germline CDR1 and CDR2 sequences are MNHEY and SMNVEV (reference sequence). The CDR3 contains 19 residues. V lost 3 bases and J lost 5; bases outside the gene matches: 20. The DNA of the CDR3 is TGTGCCAGCAGTTTCCGTGGCGGGACTGGGACAGGTTATAGGACTGAAGCTTTCTTT. It encodes CASSFRGGTGTGYRTEAFF.

The rearrangement uses TRBV11-3 and TRBJ2-2; TRBD2 might be the D (6 bases). The length of the CDR3 is 15 residues. Trimming took off 5 bases at V and 3 bases at J, with 13 bases between the two ends. From germline, CDR1 is SGHNT and CDR2 YENEEA. CDR3 sequence: CASSPSSAHTGELFF. The CDR3 DNA follows: TGTGCCAGCAGCCCCTCTAGCGCCCACACCGGGGAGCTGTTTTTT.

This clone is a singleton in its sample. This chain joins TRBV28 and TRBJ1-3; D is undetermined. Germline CDR1 and CDR2: MDHEN and SYDVKM. The V end lost 5 bases, the J end lost 2 bases, and 19 bases lay between the germline ends. This CDR3 has 17 amino acids. CDR3 DNA sequence: TGTGCCAGCAGTCCCGCGCCTCCCGGGCGGGCTGGAAACACCATATATTTT. Its translation: CASSPAPPGRAGNTIYF.

J is TRBJ2-3 and V is TRBV5-1; 7 nucleotides line up with TRBD2. Looked up from germline, CDR1 is SGHRS and CDR2 is YFSETQ. V was pared by 0 bases and J by 4 bases, with 2 bases of the junction left unmatched. The CDR3 has 14 residues. The CDR3 sequence is CASSLGRESDTQYF. The CDR3 DNA reads TGCGCCAGCAGCTTGGGGCGGGAGTCAGATACGCAGTATTTT.

This clone showed up just once. The rearrangement joins TRBV19 to TRBJ1-5; 7 positions agree with TRBD1. The ends lost 2 bases at V and 4 bases at J; junction bases unmatched: 5. Germline loops: CDR1 LNHDA, CDR2 SQIVND (reference sequence). The CDR3 consists of 15 residues. The CDR3 DNA is TGTGCCAGTAGTATAATGGGACAGAATAATCAGCCCCAGCATTTT. It yields the protein CASSIMGQNNQPQHF.